This record covers a single T cell receptor beta chain. The data originate from a study of T cell responses to AZD1222 COVID-19 vaccine. Using immunoSEQ multiplex PCR, the repertoire was profiled, and TCRdb retains in-frame clones only, with some absent. The table includes roughly 120,000 clones, approximately 85% detected once. Sequenced material: peripheral blood, taken 28 days after the second AZD1222 dose. The TCR comes from an adult who received the AZD1222 COVID-19 vaccine.

CDR3 DNA: TGTGCCAGCTCACCGTTGGGAGGCGGAGGAAGTAGCACTGAAGCTTTCTTT. Amino acid sequence: CASSPLGGGGSSTEAFF. This chain uses TRBV18 with TRBJ1-1; D is undetermined. The CDR3 sequence is 17 residues long. Trimming took off 3 bases at V and 4 bases at J, with 21 bases between the two ends. Germline loops: CDR1 KGHSH, CDR2 LQKENI.